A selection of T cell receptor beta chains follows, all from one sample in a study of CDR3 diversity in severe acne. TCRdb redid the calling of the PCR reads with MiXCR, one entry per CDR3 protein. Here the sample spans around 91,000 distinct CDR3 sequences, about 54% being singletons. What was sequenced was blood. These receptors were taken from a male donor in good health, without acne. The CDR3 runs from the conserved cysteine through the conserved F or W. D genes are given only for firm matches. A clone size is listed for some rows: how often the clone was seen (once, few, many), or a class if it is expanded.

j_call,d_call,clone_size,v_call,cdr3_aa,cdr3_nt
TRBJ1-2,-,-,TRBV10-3,CAISASAYYGYTF,TGTGCCATCAGTGCCAGTGCTTACTATGGCTACACCTTC
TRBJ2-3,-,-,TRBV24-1,CATSGGREQYF,TGTGCCACCAGTGGGGGTAGAGAGCAGTATTTT
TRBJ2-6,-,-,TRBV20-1,CSASRPGRANTEAF,TGCAGTGCTAGCCGCCCGGGTAGGGCGAACACTGAAGCTTTC
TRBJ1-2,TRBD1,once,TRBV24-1,CATGEPGQGNYGHTF,TGTGCCACCGGTGAACCGGGACAGGGGAACTATGGCCACACCTTC
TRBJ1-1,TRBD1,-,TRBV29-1,CSVEGTGGAVTEAFF,TGCAGCGTAGAGGGGACAGGGGGCGCGGTCACTGAAGCTTTCTTT
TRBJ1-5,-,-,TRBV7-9,CASSLLGDAQHF,TGTGCCAGCAGCTTACTCGGGGACGCCCAGCATTTT
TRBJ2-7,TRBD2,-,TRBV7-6,CASSTSGLAGGASYEQYF,TGTGCCAGCAGCACTAGCGGACTAGCGGGAGGCGCCTCCTACGAGCAGTACTTC
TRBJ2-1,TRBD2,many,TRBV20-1,CSARSAGGHNEQFF,TGCAGTGCTAGATCAGCGGGAGGCCACAATGAGCAGTTCTTC
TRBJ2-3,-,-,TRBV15,CATSRRVGGTDTQYF,TGTGCCACCAGCAGGAGGGTAGGGGGTACAGATACGCAGTATTTT
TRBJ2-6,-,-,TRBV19,CASSRSGGNPGANVLTF,TGTGCCAGTAGCCGCTCTGGGGGAAACCCTGGGGCCAACGTCCTGACTTTC
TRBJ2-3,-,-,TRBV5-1,CASSLVETSDDTQYF,TGCGCCAGCAGCTTGGTGGAGACTAGTGACGATACGCAGTATTTT
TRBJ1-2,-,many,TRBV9,CASSMSRQDYGYTF,TGTGCCAGCAGCATGTCACGACAGGACTATGGCTACACCTTC
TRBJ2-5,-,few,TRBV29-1,CSVEGQEGETQYF,TGCAGCGTTGAGGGGCAGGAAGGAGAGACCCAGTACTTC
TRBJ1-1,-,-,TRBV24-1,CATSGTGTGNTEAFF,TGTGCCACCAGTGGTACAGGGACGGGGAACACTGAAGCTTTCTTT
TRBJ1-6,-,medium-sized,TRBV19,CASSREGNNSPLHF,TGTGCCAGTAGTAGGGAGGGAAACAATTCACCCCTCCACTTT
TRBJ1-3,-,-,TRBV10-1,CASSRQGTEAFFGQGTIYF,-
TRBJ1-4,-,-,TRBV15,CATSIMLTANEKLFF,TGTGCCACCAGCATTATGTTGACAGCTAATGAAAAACTGTTTTTT
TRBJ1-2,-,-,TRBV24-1,CASRRPGSYGYTF,TGTGCCAGCAGGCGCCCAGGGTCTTATGGCTACACCTTC
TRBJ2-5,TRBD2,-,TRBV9,CASSLASGSQETQYF,TGTGCCAGCAGCTTGGCTAGCGGGAGCCAAGAGACCCAGTACTTC
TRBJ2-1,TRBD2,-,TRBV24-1,CATSEGLAGGFNEQFF,TGTGCCACCAGTGAGGGACTAGCGGGGGGGTTTAATGAGCAGTTCTTC
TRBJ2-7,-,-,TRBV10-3,CAISERTRGSYEQYF,TGTGCCATCAGTGAAAGGACAAGGGGCTCCTACGAGCAGTACTTC
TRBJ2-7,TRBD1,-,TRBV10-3,CAAGGGGTGFYEQYF,TGTGCCGCGGGCGGAGGGGGGACAGGGTTTTACGAGCAGTACTTC
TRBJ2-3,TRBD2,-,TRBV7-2,CASSLRDSGRTDTQYF,TGTGCCAGCAGCTTAAGGGATAGCGGGAGGACAGATACGCAGTATTTT
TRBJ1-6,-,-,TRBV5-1,CASSLQESSHNSPLHF,TGCGCCAGCAGCTTACAGGAGAGCTCCCATAATTCACCCCTCCACTTT
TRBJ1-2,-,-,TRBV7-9,CASSLVPSGEQGYTF,TGTGCCAGCAGCTTAGTTCCTTCAGGGGAGCAGGGCTACACCTTC
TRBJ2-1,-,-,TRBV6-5,CASSYSNTEASNEQFF,TGTGCCAGCAGTTACTCCAACACTGAAGCTTCCAATGAGCAGTTCTTC
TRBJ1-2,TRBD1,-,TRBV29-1,CSDNGQGGTPNYGYTF,TGCAGCGATAATGGACAGGGTGGGACCCCAAACTATGGCTACACCTTC
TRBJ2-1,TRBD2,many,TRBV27,CASSPLAGGYNEQFF,TGTGCCAGCAGCCCCCTAGCGGGGGGCTACAATGAGCAGTTCTTC
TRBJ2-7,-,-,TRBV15,CATSRHAQADGF,TGTGCCACCAGCAGACATGCACAAGCAGATGGCTTC
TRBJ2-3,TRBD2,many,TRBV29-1,CSVESGGAADTQYF,TGCAGCGTTGAGTCGGGGGGGGCCGCAGATACGCAGTATTTT
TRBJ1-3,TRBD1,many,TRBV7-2,CASSSSGTGAGRNTIYF,TGTGCCAGCAGCTCATCCGGGACAGGGGCAGGTAGAAACACCATATATTTT
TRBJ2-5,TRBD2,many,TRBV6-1,CASSGLAGGPETQYF,TGTGCCAGCAGTGGACTAGCGGGGGGGCCGGAGACCCAGTACTTC
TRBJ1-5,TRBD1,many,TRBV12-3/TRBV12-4,CASSNTGGLDQPQHF,TGTGCCAGCAGTAACACAGGGGGCCTAGATCAGCCCCAGCATTTT
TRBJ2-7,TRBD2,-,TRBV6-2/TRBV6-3,CAARLAGEAYEQYF,TGTGCCGCGAGACTAGCGGGGGAGGCCTACGAGCAGTACTTC
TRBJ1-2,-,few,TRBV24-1,CATSDRRGGKENYGYTF,TGTGCCACCAGTGATCGAAGGGGGGGTAAGGAGAACTATGGCTACACCTTC
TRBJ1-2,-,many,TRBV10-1,CASGHPKTESGYTF,TGCGCCAGCGGACATCCGAAGACAGAATCGGGCTACACCTTC
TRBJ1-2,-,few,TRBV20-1,CSARQENYGYTF,TGCAGTGCTCGACAGGAGAACTATGGCTACACCTTC
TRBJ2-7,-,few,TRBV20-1,CSASGGNSYEQYF,TGCAGTGCTAGTGGCGGGAACTCCTACGAGCAGTACTTC
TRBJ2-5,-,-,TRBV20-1,CSVNRYQETQYF,TGCAGCGTCAACAGGTACCAAGAGACCCAGTACTTC
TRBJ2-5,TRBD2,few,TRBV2,CASIPLAGQETQYF,TGTGCCAGTATACCTCTAGCGGGACAAGAGACCCAGTACTTC
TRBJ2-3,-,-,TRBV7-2,CASSFTGFSDTQYF,TGCGCCAGCAGCTTTACCGGGTTTTCAGATACGCAGTATTTT
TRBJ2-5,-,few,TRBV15,CATSKSGNQETQYF,TGTGCCACCAGCAAATCCGGCAACCAAGAGACCCAGTACTTC
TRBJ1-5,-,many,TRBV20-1,CSAIRGEGGHQPQHF,TGCAGTGCTATCCGGGGGGAGGGTGGTCACCAGCCCCAGCATTTT
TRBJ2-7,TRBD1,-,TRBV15,CATSRTGAAPPEQYF,TGTGCCACCAGCAGGACAGGGGCAGCCCCTCCCGAGCAGTACTTC
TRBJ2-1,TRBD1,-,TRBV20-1,CSVAGTGKADEQFF,TGCAGTGTCGCCGGGACAGGGAAAGCGGATGAGCAGTTCTTC
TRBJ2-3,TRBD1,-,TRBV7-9,CASSSSTGSDTQYF,TGTGCCAGCAGCTCCTCGACAGGGTCAGATACGCAGTATTTT
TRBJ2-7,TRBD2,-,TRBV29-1,CSVYTGTSGIWGEQYF,TGCAGCGTTTATACCGGGACTAGCGGGATTTGGGGCGAGCAGTACTTC
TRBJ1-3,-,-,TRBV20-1,CSAWARQEGSGNTIYF,TGCAGTGCCTGGGCCCGACAGGAGGGCTCTGGAAACACCATATATTTT
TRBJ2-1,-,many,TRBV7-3,CASSAHGGSTYNEQFF,TGTGCCAGCAGCGCCCACGGGGGATCTACCTACAATGAGCAGTTCTTC
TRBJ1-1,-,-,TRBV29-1,CSVEKGSDTGAFF,TGCAGCGTTGAGAAGGGGTCGGACACTGGAGCTTTCTTT
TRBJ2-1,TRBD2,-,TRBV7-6,CASSPRLAGKNEQFF,TGTGCCAGCAGCCCCAGACTAGCGGGGAAAAATGAGCAGTTCTTC
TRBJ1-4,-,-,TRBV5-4,CASSPGPKKKKLFF,TGTGCCAGCAGCCCAGGACCGAAAAAAAAAAAACTGTTTTTT
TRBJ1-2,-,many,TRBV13,CASSYKKWDYGYTF,TGTGCCAGCAGCTACAAAAAATGGGACTATGGCTACACCTTC
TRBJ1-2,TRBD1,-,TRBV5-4,CASSPDRGDYGYTF,TGTGCCAGCAGCCCCGACAGGGGGGACTATGGCTACACCTTC
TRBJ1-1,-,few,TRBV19,CASKDRFVTEAFF,TGTGCCAGTAAGGACAGATTCGTCACTGAAGCTTTCTTT